Sequencing of this T cell receptor (beta chain) was carried out in a study of cytomegalovirus exposure and HLA in healthy donors. The CDR3 sequence is 15 residues long. The trim removed 1 base at V and 7 bases at J, leaving 4 bases unmatched. Germline CDR1 reads SGHTA; CDR2 reads FQGNSA. PCR was performed using 60 Vbeta and 13 Jbeta primers. Repertoires were generated with immunoSEQ multiplex PCR, while TCRdb's copy carries only in-frame clones and drops some. Of roughly 180,000 clones listed, 77% are singletons. This sequence was found in a woman between 25 and 40 years old in good health and CMV-seropositive. The chain recombines TRBV7-2 with TRBJ2-1, with 10 bases identical to TRBD2. The specimen was PBMCs. The CDR3 sequence: CASSLVAGGDNEQFF. CDR3 coding DNA: TGTGCCAGCAGCTTAGTAGCGGGAGGAGATAATGAGCAGTTCTTC.